The 14 T cell receptor beta chains in this list originate from one sample, sequenced in a study of cytomegalovirus exposure and HLA in healthy donors. Repertoires were generated with immunoSEQ multiplex PCR, while TCRdb's copy carries only in-frame clones and drops some. The sample lists fewer than 100,000 clones; just over 90% were seen once. Source material: PBMCs. The receptors shown here come from a man aged 30 to 45 in good health and CMV-seronegative.

The V and J genes are TRBV7-8 and TRBJ2-1; a weak D match, TRBD2 (6 bases). V was pared by 5 bases and J by 9 bases, with 8 bases between. The CDR3 consists of 11 residues. Germline lookup yields CDR1 SGHVS and CDR2 FQNEAQ. In nucleotides, the CDR3 is TGTGCCAGCAGCGGCGGGGCTGAGCAGTTCTTC. It specifies CASSGGAEQFF.

The rearrangement uses TRBV19 and TRBJ2-7, with D perhaps TRBD1 (6 bases). Germline V gene data show CDR1 as LNHDA and CDR2 as SQIVND (reference sequence). Trimming took off 6 bases at V and 3 bases at J, with 15 bases between the two ends. This CDR3 is 14 amino acids long. CDR3 in amino acids: CASRPPGDRYEQYF. The CDR3 DNA reads TGTGCCAGTAGACCTCCAGGGGATCGCTACGAGCAGTACTTC.

This sequence joins TRBV9 and TRBJ2-7; tentatively, D is TRBD2 (6 bases). The germline V and J ends were trimmed by 2 bases and 6 bases, with 15 bases remaining between them. Germline values: CDR1 SGDLS, CDR2 YYNGEE. CDR3 length: 14 amino acids. The CDR3 here is CASSVFAGSAEQYF. The CDR3 nucleotides read TGTGCCAGCAGCGTTTTCGCGGGGTCCGCCGAGCAGTACTTC.

V usage is TRBV14 and J usage is TRBJ2-2, with no clear D. CDR3 length: 13 amino acids. Germline V lookup: CDR1 SGHDN, CDR2 FVKESK. V lost 6 bases and J lost 4, with 9 bases in between. This CDR3 reads CASSLLSTGELFF. The CDR3 DNA follows: TGTGCCAGCAGTCTTCTGTCCACCGGGGAGCTGTTTTTT.

V gene TRBV11-3 combines with J gene TRBJ1-6; TRBD1 aligns across 7 bases. The CDR3 extends over 14 amino acids. J gave up 10 bases and V 3 bases, and 6 bases lay outside the gene matches. From germline, CDR1 is SGHNT and CDR2 YENEEA. For the CDR3, the DNA is TGTGCCAGCAGCTTGGGCAGGGGGAACTCACCCCTCCACTTT. Translating it yields CASSLGRGNSPLHF.

The chain joins TRBV19 to TRBJ1-1; 8 bases fit TRBD1. This CDR3 has 16 residues. CDR1 and CDR2 (germline): LNHDA, SQIVND (reference sequence). Trimming cost V 1 base and J 6 bases; bases outside gene matches: 10. The CDR3 loop is CASSIGAGGGGPEAFF. In nucleotides, the CDR3 is TGTGCCAGTAGTATAGGGGCAGGGGGCGGGGGACCTGAAGCTTTCTTT.

This clone was found once. The rearrangement uses TRBV5-1 and TRBJ2-2, with D hard to call. Germline V gene sequence: CDR1 SGHRS, CDR2 YFSETQ. V was cut by 4 bases and J by 4 bases, with 11 bases left in between. The CDR3 length is 14 residues. The CDR3 loop is CASSPPTTTGELFF. The CDR3 nucleotides read TGCGCCAGCAGCCCACCAACAACCACCGGGGAGCTGTTTTTT.

The rearrangement joins TRBV10-1 to TRBJ1-1, with 9 nucleotides matching TRBD1. Per germline, CDR1 WNHNN and CDR2 SYGVQD (reference sequence). The J segment lost 6 bases and the V segment lost 4 bases, leaving 15 bases of the junction unmatched. The CDR3 consists of 17 residues. CDR3: CASSASSGTGFGAEAFF. The CDR3 coding sequence is TGCGCCAGCAGTGCCTCCTCCGGGACAGGGTTCGGTGCTGAAGCTTTCTTT.

In the case of this clone: The junction does not match germline at one end; this may be a read error. The J gene is TRBJ2-2, the V gene TRBV7-7; D perhaps matches TRBD1 (5 bases). Germline CDR1 reads SSHAT; CDR2 reads FNYEAQ (reference sequence). The CDR3 is 17 amino acids. Here the CDR3 DNA reads TGTGCTAGCAGCTTAGAGTGGTCAGGGAAGAACACCGGGGAGCTGTTTTTT. Protein: CASSLEWSGKNTGELFF.

The gene calls are TRBV18 and TRBJ2-7, with 8 nucleotides matching TRBD1. With V trimmed by 1 base and J by 2 bases, 4 bases remained unmatched. From germline, CDR1 is KGHSH and CDR2 LQKENI. CDR3 length: 15 residues. This CDR3 reads CASSPQQGAAYEQYF. The CDR3 nucleotides are TGTGCCAGCTCACCACAGCAGGGGGCAGCCTACGAGCAGTACTTC.

This rearrangement joins TRBV6-5 to TRBJ1-1, with TRBD1 as a possible D gene (5 bases). In germline, CDR1 is MNHEY, CDR2 SVGAGI. CDR3 length: 15 residues. Trimming cost V 0 bases and J 2 bases, with 10 bases left between them. The CDR3 nucleotides are TGTGCCAGCAGTTACTCTTCGGGGGGAAACACTGAAGCTTTCTTT. Residues: CASSYSSGGNTEAFF.

The chain couples TRBV28 to TRBJ2-4; 8 nucleotides line up with TRBD2. V dropped 2 bases and J dropped 1; count of bases not matched to a gene: 13. The germline V gene encodes CDR1 MDHEN and CDR2 SYDVKM. The CDR3 length is 19 residues. CDR3 nucleotide sequence: TGTGCCAGCAGTTTACGGAGTTCCGCGGGGGGAATTGCCAAAAACATTCAGTACTTC. It yields the protein CASSLRSSAGGIAKNIQYF.

The chain joins TRBV27 to TRBJ2-1; 16 bases fit TRBD2. This CDR3 is built from 19 residues. From germline, CDR1 is MNHEY and CDR2 SMNVEV (reference sequence). Losses at the gene ends were 5 bases for V and 7 bases for J; bases not matched to a gene: 14. The CDR3 nucleotides are TGTGCCAGCAGTCCCTCGGGACTAGCGGGGGGGCGTAAGGAGAATGAGCAGTTCTTC. Translation: CASSPSGLAGGRKENEQFF.

The chain uses TRBV29-1 and TRBJ1-1; D unclear. Trimming took off 0 bases at V and 6 bases at J, with 11 bases between the two ends. Germline loops: CDR1 SQVTM, CDR2 ANQGSEA. CDR3 length: 13 amino acids. In DNA form, the CDR3 reads TGCAGCGTTGAAGATCTGAGAGACTCTGAAGCTTTCTTT. It specifies CSVEDLRDSEAFF.